This TCR beta chain was profiled in a study of blood T cell repertoires in COVID-19. Authors' processing steps: Amplification with reference gene primers provided the estimates of nucleated cell counts. Using immunoSEQ multiplex PCR, the repertoire was profiled, and TCRdb retains in-frame clones only, with some absent. From that table come the V and J calls and clone size; the DNA was used to work out D and trimming. Among 300,000 to 400,000 clones listed, 80% to 90% were seen once. V shed 5 bases, J shed 8 bases, and the junction held 7 bases outside the gene matches. From germline, CDR1 is SGHRS and CDR2 YFSETQ. CDR3 size: 14 residues.

The sequence came from a woman between 50 and 59 years old with COVID-19, enrolled during active disease. This chain links TRBV5-1 with TRBJ1-4, with 9 positions matching TRBD1. The sequenced sample consisted of peripheral blood. CDR3 nucleotides: TGCGCCAGCAGGCCCGGGACAGGGATCGAAAAACTGTTTTTT. It yields the protein CASRPGTGIEKLFF.